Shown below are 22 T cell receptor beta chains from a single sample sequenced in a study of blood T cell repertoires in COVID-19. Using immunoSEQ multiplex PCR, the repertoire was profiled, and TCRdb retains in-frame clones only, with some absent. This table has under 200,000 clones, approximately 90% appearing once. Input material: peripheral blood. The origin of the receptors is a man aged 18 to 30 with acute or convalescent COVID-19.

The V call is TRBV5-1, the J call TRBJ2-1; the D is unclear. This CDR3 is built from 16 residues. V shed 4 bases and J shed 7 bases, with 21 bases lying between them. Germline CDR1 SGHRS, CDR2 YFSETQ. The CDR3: CASSGNIASSSNEQFF. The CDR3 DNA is TGCGCCAGCAGCGGAAATATAGCTAGTTCTTCGAATGAGCAGTTCTTC.

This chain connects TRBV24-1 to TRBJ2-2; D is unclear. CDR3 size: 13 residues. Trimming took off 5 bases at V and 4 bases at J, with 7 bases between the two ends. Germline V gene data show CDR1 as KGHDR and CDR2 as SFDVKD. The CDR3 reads CATSVALTGELFF. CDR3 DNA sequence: TGTGCCACCAGTGTAGCTCTCACCGGGGAGCTGTTTTTT.

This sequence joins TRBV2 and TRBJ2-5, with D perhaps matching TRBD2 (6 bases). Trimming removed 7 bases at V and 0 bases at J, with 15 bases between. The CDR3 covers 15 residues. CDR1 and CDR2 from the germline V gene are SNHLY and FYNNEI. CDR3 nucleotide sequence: TGTGCCAGCATAAACGGGACTCAGTACCAAGAGACCCAGTACTTC. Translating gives CASINGTQYQETQYF.

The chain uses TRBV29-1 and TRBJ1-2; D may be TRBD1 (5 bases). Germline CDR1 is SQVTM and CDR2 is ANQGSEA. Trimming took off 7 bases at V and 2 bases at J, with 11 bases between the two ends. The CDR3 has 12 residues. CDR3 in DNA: TGCAGCGCAGAAAAGGGGAACTATGGCTACACCTTC. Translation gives CSAEKGNYGYTF. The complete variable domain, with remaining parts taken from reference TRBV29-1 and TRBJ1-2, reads SAVISQKPSRDICQRGTSLTIQCQVDSQVTMMFWYRQQPGQSLTLIATANQGSEATYESGFVIDKFPISRPNLTFSTLTVSNMSPEDSSIYLCSAEKGNYGYTFGSGTRLTVV.

The CDR3 DNA reads as TGTGCCAGCAAAACTCGACTCACGGATACGCAGTATTTT. Amino acid sequence: CASKTRLTDTQYF. V is TRBV2 and J is TRBJ2-3; D unclear. V was trimmed by 7 bases and J by 6 bases, leaving 14 bases between them. This CDR3 has 13 residues. Germline CDR1 is SNHLY and CDR2 is FYNNEI.

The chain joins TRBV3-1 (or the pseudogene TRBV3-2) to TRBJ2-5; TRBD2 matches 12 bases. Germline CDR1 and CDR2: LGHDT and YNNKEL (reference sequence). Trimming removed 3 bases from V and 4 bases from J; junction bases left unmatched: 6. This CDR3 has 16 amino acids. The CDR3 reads CASSHMTSGGTETQYF. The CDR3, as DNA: TGTGCCAGCAGCCATATGACTAGCGGGGGCACAGAGACCCAGTACTTC.

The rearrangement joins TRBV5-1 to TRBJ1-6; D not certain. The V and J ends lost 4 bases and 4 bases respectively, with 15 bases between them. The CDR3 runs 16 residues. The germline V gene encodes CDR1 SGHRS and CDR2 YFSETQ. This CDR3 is CASSLNPREYNSPLHF. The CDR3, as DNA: TGCGCCAGCAGCCTCAATCCCCGGGAGTATAATTCACCCCTCCACTTT.

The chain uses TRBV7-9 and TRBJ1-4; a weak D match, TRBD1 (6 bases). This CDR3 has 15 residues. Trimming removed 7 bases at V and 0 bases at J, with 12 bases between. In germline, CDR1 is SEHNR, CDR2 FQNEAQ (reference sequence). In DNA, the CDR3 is TGTGCCAGCAACCCGGACAGTGCAACTAATGAAAAACTGTTTTTT. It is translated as CASNPDSATNEKLFF.

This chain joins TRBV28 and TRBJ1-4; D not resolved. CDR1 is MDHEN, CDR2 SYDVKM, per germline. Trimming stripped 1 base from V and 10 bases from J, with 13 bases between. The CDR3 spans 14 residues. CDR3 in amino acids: CASSLSFPRGKLFF. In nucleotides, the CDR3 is TGTGCCAGCAGTTTATCCTTTCCTCGGGGAAAACTGTTTTTT.

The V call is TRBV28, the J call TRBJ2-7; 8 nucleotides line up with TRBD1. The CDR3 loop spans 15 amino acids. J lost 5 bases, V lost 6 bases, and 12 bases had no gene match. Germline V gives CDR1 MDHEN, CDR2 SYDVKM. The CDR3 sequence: CASSSGTGTLDEQYV. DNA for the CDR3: TGTGCCAGCAGCTCCGGGACAGGTACCCTAGACGAGCAGTACGTC.

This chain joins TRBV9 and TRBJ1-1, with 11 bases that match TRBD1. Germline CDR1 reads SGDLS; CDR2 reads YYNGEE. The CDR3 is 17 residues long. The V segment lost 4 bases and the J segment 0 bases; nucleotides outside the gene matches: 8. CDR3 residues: CASSSGTGGSMNTEAFF. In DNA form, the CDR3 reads TGTGCCAGCAGCTCCGGGACAGGGGGGAGTATGAACACTGAAGCTTTCTTT.

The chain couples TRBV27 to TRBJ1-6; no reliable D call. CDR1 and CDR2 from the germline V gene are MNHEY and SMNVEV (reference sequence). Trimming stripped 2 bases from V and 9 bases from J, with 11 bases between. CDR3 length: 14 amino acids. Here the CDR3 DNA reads TGTGCCAGCAGTTTAGTCAGGTCCGGTTCACCCCTCCACTTT. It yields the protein CASSLVRSGSPLHF.

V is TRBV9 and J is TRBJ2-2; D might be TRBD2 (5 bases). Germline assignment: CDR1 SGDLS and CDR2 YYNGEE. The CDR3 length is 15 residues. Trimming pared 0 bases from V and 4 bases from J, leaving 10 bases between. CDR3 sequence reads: CASSVGGGSTGELFF. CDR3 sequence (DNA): TGTGCCAGCAGCGTAGGCGGAGGATCCACCGGGGAGCTGTTTTTT.

CDR3 loop: CASSLFRGQDQPQHF. As DNA, the CDR3 is TGTGCCAGCAGTTTATTCAGGGGGCAGGATCAGCCCCAGCATTTT. V is TRBV27 and J is TRBJ1-5, with 8 bases fitting TRBD1. V lost 1 base, J lost 5 bases, and 4 bases stayed unmatched. CDR1 and CDR2 (germline): MNHEY, SMNVEV (reference sequence). The CDR3 spans 15 residues.

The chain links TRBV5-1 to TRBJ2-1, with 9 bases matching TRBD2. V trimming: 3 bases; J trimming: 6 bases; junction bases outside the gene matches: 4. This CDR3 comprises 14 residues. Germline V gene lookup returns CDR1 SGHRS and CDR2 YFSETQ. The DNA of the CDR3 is TGCGCCAGCAGCTGGCGGACTAGCGCCAATGAGCAGTTCTTC. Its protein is CASSWRTSANEQFF.

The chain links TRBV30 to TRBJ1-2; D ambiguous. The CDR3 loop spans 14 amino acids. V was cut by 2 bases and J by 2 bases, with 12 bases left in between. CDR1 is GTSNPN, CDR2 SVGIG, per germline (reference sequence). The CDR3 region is CAWSKREENYGYTF. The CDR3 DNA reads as TGTGCCTGGAGTAAAAGGGAGGAGAACTATGGCTACACCTTC.

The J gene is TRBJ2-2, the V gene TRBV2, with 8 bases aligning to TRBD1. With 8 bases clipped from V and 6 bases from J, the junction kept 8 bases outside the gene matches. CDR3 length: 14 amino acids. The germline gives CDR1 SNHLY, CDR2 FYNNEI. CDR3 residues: CASRTGLVSGELFF. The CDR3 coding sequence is TGTGCCAGCCGGACAGGGCTGGTTTCCGGGGAGCTGTTTTTT.

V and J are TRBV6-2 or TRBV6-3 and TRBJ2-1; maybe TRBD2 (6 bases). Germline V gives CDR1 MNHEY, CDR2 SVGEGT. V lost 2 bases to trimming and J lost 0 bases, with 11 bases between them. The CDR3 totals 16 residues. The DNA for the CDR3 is TGTGCCAGCAGTTACGGAGGGGTCAGCTCCTACAATGAGCAGTTCTTC. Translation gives CASSYGGVSSYNEQFF.

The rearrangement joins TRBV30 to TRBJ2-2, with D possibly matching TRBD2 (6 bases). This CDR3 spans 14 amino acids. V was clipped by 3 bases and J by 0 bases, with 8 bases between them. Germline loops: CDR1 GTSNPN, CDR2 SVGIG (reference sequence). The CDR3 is CAWSRLANTGELFF. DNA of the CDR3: TGTGCCTGGAGCCGACTAGCGAACACCGGGGAGCTGTTTTTT.

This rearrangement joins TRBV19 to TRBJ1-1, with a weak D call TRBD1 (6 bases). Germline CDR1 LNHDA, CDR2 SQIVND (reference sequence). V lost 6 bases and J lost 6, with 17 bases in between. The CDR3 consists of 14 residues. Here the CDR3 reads CASRSDSSFPEAFF. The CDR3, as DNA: TGTGCCAGTAGATCGGACAGCAGTTTTCCTGAAGCTTTCTTT.

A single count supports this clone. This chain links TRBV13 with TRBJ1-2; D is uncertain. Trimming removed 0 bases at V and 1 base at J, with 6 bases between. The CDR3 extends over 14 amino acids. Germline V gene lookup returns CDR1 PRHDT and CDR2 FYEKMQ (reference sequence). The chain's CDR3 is CASSLGSGNYGYTF. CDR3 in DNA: TGTGCCAGCAGCTTAGGGTCAGGTAACTATGGCTACACCTTC.

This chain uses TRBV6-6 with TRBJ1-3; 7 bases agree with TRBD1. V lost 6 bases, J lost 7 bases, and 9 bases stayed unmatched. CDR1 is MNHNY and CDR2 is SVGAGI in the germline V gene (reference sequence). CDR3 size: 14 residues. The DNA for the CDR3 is TGTGCCAGCAGAGGGACAGATTGGAAGAACACCATATATTTT. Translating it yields CASRGTDWKNTIYF.